A selection of T cell receptor beta chains follows, all from one sample in a study of T cells in Graves' hyperthyroidism and ophthalmopathy. MiXCR was run by TCRdb on the multiplex PCR reads, yielding one entry per CDR3 protein. The sample shows hundreds of thousands of distinct CDR3 sequences, about half of them seen only once. Sample: peripheral blood or thyroid tissue (not recorded which). The source is a woman younger than 30 with Graves' hyperthyroidism. Each CDR3 is given with its conserved first and last residue. The D gene is left open where the match is weak. Clone size is given for some rows only: seen once, a few or many times, or a class if the clone is expanded.

D: TRBD1; size: .; V: TRBV6-5; J: TRBJ1-6; CDR3: CASSFGGGWNSPLHF; DNA: TGTGCCAGCAGTTTCGGAGGGGGCTGGAATTCACCCCTCCACTTT
D: .; size: many; V: TRBV2; J: TRBJ1-2; CDR3: CASKQQNYGYTF; DNA: TGTGCCAGCAAACAGCAGAACTATGGCTACACCTTC
D: TRBD1; size: few; V: TRBV7-6; J: TRBJ2-2; CDR3: CASSLAQGAGGELFF; DNA: TGTGCCAGCAGCTTGGCCCAGGGGGCCGGCGGGGAGCTGTTTTTT
D: .; size: many; V: TRBV2; J: TRBJ2-5; CDR3: CASNGVAKGETQYF; DNA: TGTGCCAGCAACGGGGTTGCCAAGGGAGAGACCCAGTACTTC
D: .; size: .; V: TRBV7-9; J: TRBJ1-5; CDR3: CASSQISLGSIRPQHF; DNA: TGCGCCAGCAGCCAAATCAGTTTAGGAAGTATACGGCCCCAGCATTTT
D: .; size: .; V: TRBV9; J: TRBJ2-7; CDR3: CASSQEDTYEQYF; DNA: TGTGCCAGCAGCCAAGAGGACACCTACGAGCAGTACTTC
D: .; size: .; V: TRBV20-1; J: TRBJ2-5; CDR3: CSATRGYQETQYF; DNA: TGCAGTGCTACCCGCGGGTACCAAGAGACCCAGTACTTC
D: TRBD1; size: .; V: TRBV7-9; J: TRBJ2-7; CDR3: CASSLEGAWTYEQYF; DNA: TGTGCCAGCAGCTTAGAGGGGGCTTGGACCTACGAGCAGTACTTC
D: TRBD1; size: many; V: TRBV10-3; J: TRBJ1-1; CDR3: CAISVDRGTFSDTEAFF; DNA: TGTGCCATCAGTGTGGACAGGGGGACGTTTTCGGACACTGAAGCTTTCTTT
D: .; size: few; V: TRBV25-1; J: TRBJ1-2; CDR3: CASSEYGGFGYTF; DNA: TGTGCCAGCAGTGAATACGGAGGTTTTGGCTACACCTTC
D: TRBD1; size: many; V: TRBV12-3/TRBV12-4; J: TRBJ2-7; CDR3: CASSLGQGGTYEQYF; DNA: TGTGCCAGCAGTTTAGGACAGGGTGGGACCTACGAGCAGTACTTC
D: TRBD2; size: few; V: TRBV9; J: TRBJ2-2; CDR3: CASSGEGTSGVTGELFF; DNA: TGTGCCAGCAGCGGCGAAGGGACTAGCGGAGTTACCGGGGAGCTGTTTTTT
D: TRBD2; size: many; V: TRBV24-1; J: TRBJ2-2; CDR3: CATRTGLDTGELFF; DNA: TGTGCCACCAGGACGGGACTAGACACCGGGGAGCTGTTTTTT
D: .; size: .; V: TRBV7-9; J: TRBJ2-7; CDR3: CASRGPRAYEQYF; DNA: TGTGCTAGCCGTGGGCCTAGGGCCTACGAGCAGTACTTC
D: TRBD2; size: .; V: TRBV7-2; J: TRBJ2-7; CDR3: CASSSGLGIYEQYF; DNA: TGTGCCAGCAGCTCGGGACTAGGGATATACGAGCAGTACTTC
D: .; size: .; V: TRBV19; J: TRBJ1-5; CDR3: CASSILPGMNEHF; DNA: TGTGCCAGTAGTATCCTGCCAGGGATGAACGAGCATTTT
D: TRBD1; size: few; V: TRBV6-1; J: TRBJ1-5; CDR3: CASSPSPLDRALTQHF; DNA: TGTGCCAGCAGTCCAAGCCCCCTAGACAGGGCGCTTACCCAGCATTTT
D: TRBD2; size: .; V: TRBV7-9; J: TRBJ2-7; CDR3: CASSLAGPYSYEQYF; DNA: TGTGCCAGCAGCCTAGCGGGACCCTACTCCTACGAGCAGTACTTC
D: .; size: .; V: TRBV9; J: TRBJ1-2; CDR3: CASSAGQMGLGYTF; DNA: TGCGCCAGCAGCGCCGGACAGATGGGCTTGGGCTACACCTTC
D: TRBD2; size: .; V: TRBV7-9; J: TRBJ2-7; CDR3: CASAVGLAGIYEQYF; DNA: TGTGCCAGCGCCGTAGGACTAGCGGGAATCTACGAGCAGTACTTC
D: .; size: .; V: TRBV15; J: TRBJ2-6; CDR3: CATSSQDRGSGANVLTF; DNA: TGTGCCACCAGCAGCCAAGATCGGGGCTCTGGGGCCAACGTCCTGACTTTC
D: .; size: .; V: TRBV2; J: TRBJ2-2; CDR3: CAIEGVGTGELFF; DNA: TGTGCCATAGAGGGAGTCGGGACCGGGGAGCTGTTTTTT
D: .; size: many; V: TRBV2; J: TRBJ1-4; CDR3: CASSTGPNEKLFF; DNA: TGTGCCAGCAGTACGGGTCCTAATGAAAAACTGTTTTTT
D: .; size: many; V: TRBV25-1; J: TRBJ2-7; CDR3: CASTLNYEQYF; DNA: TGTGCCAGCACCCTCAACTACGAGCAGTACTTC
D: .; size: many; V: TRBV7-8; J: TRBJ1-1; CDR3: CASSDKRGDLPEAFF; DNA: TGTGCCAGCAGCGACAAGCGTGGGGATCTGCCTGAAGCTTTCTTT
D: .; size: .; V: TRBV15; J: TRBJ2-7; CDR3: CATSRDGRGEQYF; DNA: TGTGCCACCAGCAGAGATGGGAGAGGCGAGCAGTACTTC
D: .; size: .; V: TRBV15; J: TRBJ2-2; CDR3: CATSIGTGELFF; DNA: TGTGCCACCAGCATCGGGACAGGGGAGCTGTTTTTT
D: TRBD1; size: .; V: TRBV15; J: TRBJ1-6; CDR3: CATSRGGTGDNSPLHF; DNA: TGTGCCACCAGCAGAGGAGGTACAGGGGACAATTCACCCCTCCACTTT
D: .; size: few; V: TRBV19; J: TRBJ1-4; CDR3: CASSMPSPQPLEKLFF; DNA: TGTGCCAGTAGTATGCCTTCTCCACAGCCCTTGGAAAAACTGTTTTTT
D: .; size: .; V: TRBV29-1; J: TRBJ2-5; CDR3: CSVLPGHSYQETQYF; DNA: TGCAGCGTTCTGCCGGGACATTCGTACCAAGAGACCCAGTACTTC
D: TRBD1; size: .; V: TRBV7-9; J: TRBJ2-5; CDR3: CASSVQGDETQYF; DNA: TGTGCCAGCAGCGTTCAGGGGGATGAGACCCAGTACTTC
D: .; size: .; V: TRBV15; J: TRBJ2-6; CDR3: CATRADVGGANVLTF; DNA: TGTGCCACCAGAGCAGACGTGGGGGGGGCCAACGTCCTGACTTTC
D: TRBD2; size: .; V: TRBV10-3; J: TRBJ2-3; CDR3: CAISLLAGDTDTQYF; DNA: TGTGCCATCAGCTTACTAGCGGGAGACACAGATACGCAGTATTTT
D: TRBD1; size: many; V: TRBV2; J: TRBJ2-7; CDR3: CASSASDRFYEQYF; DNA: TGTGCCAGCAGCGCGTCGGACAGGTTCTACGAGCAGTACTTC
D: .; size: .; V: TRBV2; J: TRBJ1-2; CDR3: CASSEDRDTSYGYTF; DNA: TGTGCCAGCAGTGAAGACCGGGACACCTCCTATGGCTACACCTTC
D: .; size: many; V: TRBV25-1; J: TRBJ1-1; CDR3: CASSEMRAGTEAFF; DNA: TGTGCCAGCAGTGAAATGAGGGCCGGCACTGAAGCTTTCTTT
D: .; size: .; V: TRBV7-9; J: TRBJ1-2; CDR3: CASSLTGSTNYGYTF; DNA: TGTGCCAGCAGCCTAACAGGGAGTACTAACTATGGCTACACCTTC
D: .; size: few; V: TRBV7-2; J: TRBJ1-2; CDR3: CASSLTVGESRYGYTF; DNA: TGTGCCAGCAGCTTAACAGTCGGAGAATCCCGCTATGGCTACACCTTC
D: TRBD2; size: .; V: TRBV20-1; J: TRBJ2-5; CDR3: CSASPGLAGGGETQYF; DNA: TGCAGTGCTAGCCCGGGACTAGCGGGAGGAGGGGAGACCCAGTACTTC
D: TRBD1; size: .; V: TRBV7-9; J: TRBJ1-1; CDR3: CASSLTGSGEAFF; DNA: TGTGCCAGCAGCCTGACAGGGAGTGGGGAAGCTTTCTTT
D: .; size: many; V: TRBV7-3; J: TRBJ2-6; CDR3: CASSLTGYRSGANVLTF; DNA: TGTGCCAGCAGCTTAACGGGGTACCGGTCTGGGGCCAACGTCCTGACTTTC
D: TRBD2; size: .; V: TRBV12-3/TRBV12-4; J: TRBJ2-7; CDR3: CASSPGGTSGSSGEQYF; DNA: TGTGCCAGCAGTCCAGGAGGGACTAGCGGGAGTTCTGGCGAGCAGTACTTC
D: TRBD1; size: few; V: TRBV7-3; J: TRBJ1-4; CDR3: CASSDRDRGNEKLFF; DNA: TGTGCCAGCAGCGACCGGGACAGGGGGAATGAAAAACTGTTTTTT
D: .; size: many; V: TRBV19; J: TRBJ1-1; CDR3: CASSIIGDTEAFF; DNA: TGTGCCAGTAGTATCATCGGGGACACTGAAGCTTTCTTT
D: .; size: .; V: TRBV7-3; J: TRBJ2-2; CDR3: CASSPSPSGTGELFF; DNA: TGTGCCAGCAGCCCATCACCATCAGGGACCGGGGAGCTGTTTTTT
D: .; size: few; V: TRBV15; J: TRBJ2-3; CDR3: CATGGLTDTQYF; DNA: TGTGCCACCGGAGGACTTACAGATACGCAGTATTTT
D: TRBD2; size: few; V: TRBV7-8; J: TRBJ2-7; CDR3: CASSLLAGTLYEQYF; DNA: TGTGCCAGCAGCTTACTAGCGGGAACCTTGTACGAGCAGTACTTC